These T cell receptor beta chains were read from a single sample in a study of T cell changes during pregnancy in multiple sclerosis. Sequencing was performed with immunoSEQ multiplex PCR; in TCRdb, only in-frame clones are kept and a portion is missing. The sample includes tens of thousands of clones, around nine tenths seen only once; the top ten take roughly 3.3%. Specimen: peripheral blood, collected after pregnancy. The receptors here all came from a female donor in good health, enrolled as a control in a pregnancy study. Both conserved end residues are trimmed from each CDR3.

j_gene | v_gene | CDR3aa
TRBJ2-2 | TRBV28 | ASSLEGAQNTGELF
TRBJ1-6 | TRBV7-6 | ASSSSEARANSPLH
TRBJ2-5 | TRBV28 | ASRGGSSGRPHAETQY
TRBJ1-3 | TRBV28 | ASSFRAGNTIY
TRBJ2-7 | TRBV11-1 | ASSFGLAGAPIYEQY
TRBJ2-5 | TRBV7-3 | ASSLTTGLAGLQETQY
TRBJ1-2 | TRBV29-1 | THGRGEGGYT
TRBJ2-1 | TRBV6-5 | ASSRTGGNEQF
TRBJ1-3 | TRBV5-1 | ASSLRGAGNTIY
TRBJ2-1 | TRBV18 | ASSPGQDTYNEQF
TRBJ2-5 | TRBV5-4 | ASSSPGQGGETQY
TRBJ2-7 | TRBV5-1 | ASSFTGIHEQY
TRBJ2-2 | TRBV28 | ASSMGTGPTGELF
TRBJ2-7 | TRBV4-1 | ASSHLGGGGPGEQY
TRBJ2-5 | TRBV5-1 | ASSFGTSGDGETQY
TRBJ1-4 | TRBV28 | ASIETGYEKLF
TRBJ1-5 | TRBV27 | ASSPNGEPQH
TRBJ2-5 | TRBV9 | ASSVLAGPQETQY
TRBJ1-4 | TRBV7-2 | ASSLDSYLREKLF